What follows are 15 T cell receptor beta chains derived from one specimen sequenced in a study of cytomegalovirus exposure and HLA in healthy donors. Primers for the PCR totalled 60 Vbeta and 13 Jbeta. The table came from immunoSEQ multiplex PCR; TCRdb's copy has only in-frame clones and leaves some out. The sample lists about 37,000 clones, roughly 82% occurring once. Sequencing input: PBMCs. The receptors were sampled from a woman between 18 and 30 years old in good health and CMV-seropositive.

This clone has more than one count but fewer than ten. The V and J genes are TRBV6-6 and TRBJ2-3; 7 nucleotides line up with TRBD2. This CDR3 has 15 amino acids. Trimming cost V 7 bases and J 2 bases; bases outside gene matches: 9. Germline CDR1 and CDR2: MNHNY and SVGAGI (reference sequence). CDR3 amino acids: CASTPGRGLTDTQYF. In DNA, the CDR3 is TGTGCCAGCACCCCGGGGAGGGGCCTCACAGATACGCAGTATTTT.

The chain carries TRBV18 and TRBJ2-5; a possible D gene is TRBD2 (5 bases). The better agreement between TRBJ2-7 and the DNA end casts doubt on the J call. Germline CDR1 KGHSH, CDR2 LQKENI. This CDR3 region has 14 residues. CDR3 protein: CASSLSGSPYEQYF. CDR3 DNA sequence: TGTGCCAGCTCACTAAGCGGATCTCCCTACGAGCAGTACTTC.

This clone was detected a few times. The V gene is TRBV27, the J gene TRBJ2-7; possible D gene TRBD1, 6 bases. V lost 6 bases and J lost 3, with 15 bases in between. CDR1 is MNHEY, CDR2 SMNVEV, per germline (reference sequence). The CDR3 runs to 14 residues. The CDR3 nucleotides read TGTGCCAGCAGCTCCAGGGGCCCGCTCTACGAGCAGTACTTC. Translated, it gives CASSSRGPLYEQYF.

This chain uses TRBV6-5 with TRBJ1-1; D is undetermined. The V gene lost 6 bases and the J gene lost 0 bases, with 14 bases spanning the gap. The germline V gene encodes CDR1 MNHEY and CDR2 SVGAGI. This CDR3 has 15 residues. CDR3 sequence reads: CASRAGRALNTEAFF. The CDR3 region has the DNA TGTGCCAGCAGAGCGGGCCGAGCCTTGAACACTGAAGCTTTCTTT.

In this sample, this clone turned up a few times. The CDR3 DNA reads as TGTGCCAGCAGCCCGATGGGAGGGGGGGCACAGACCCAGTACTTC. Translated, it gives CASSPMGGGAQTQYF. The chain combines TRBV7-8 with TRBJ2-5, with D possibly matching TRBD2 (7 bases). The CDR3 consists of 15 residues. Per the germline V gene, CDR1 is SGHVS and CDR2 is FQNEAQ. Trimming stripped 5 bases from V and 6 bases from J, with 19 bases between.

The chain couples TRBV4-2 to TRBJ2-6; 7 bases agree with TRBD1. CDR3 length: 20 amino acids. The V and J ends lost 4 bases and 4 bases, in that order; junction bases with no gene match: 19. The V gene's germline CDR1 is LGHNA and CDR2 YNFKEQ. The CDR3 region is CASSPRPPGQLGAGANVLTF. As DNA, the CDR3 is TGTGCCAGCAGCCCCAGACCCCCGGGACAGCTAGGAGCCGGGGCCAACGTCCTGACTTTC.

J is TRBJ1-2 and V is TRBV9; 8 bases are a match to TRBD1. Germline assignment: CDR1 SGDLS and CDR2 YYNGEE. The CDR3 spans 15 residues. Trimming took 0 bases from V and 0 from J; bases not matched to a gene: 1. The CDR3 loop is CASSVGDRPNYGYTF. The CDR3 coding sequence is TGTGCCAGCAGCGTAGGGGACAGGCCTAACTATGGCTACACCTTC.

J is TRBJ2-1 and V is TRBV7-3; TRBD2 agrees at 9 bases. Germline lookup yields CDR1 SGHTA and CDR2 FQGTGA. The CDR3 runs 13 residues. V lost 11 bases and J lost 9; bases outside the gene matches: 11. CDR3 coding DNA: TGTGCCGCGAGCTTGGCGGGAGGGGGTGAGCAGTTCTTC. It codes for CAASLAGGGEQFF.

This chain links TRBV5-4 with TRBJ2-5, with 7 bases lining up with TRBD2. Losses at the gene ends were 4 bases for V and 1 base for J; bases not matched to a gene: 10. Germline V gives CDR1 SGHNT, CDR2 YYREEE (reference sequence). The length of the CDR3 is 16 residues. Here the CDR3 reads CASSLSLAEFQETQYF. The CDR3, as DNA: TGTGCCAGCAGCCTCTCGCTAGCGGAATTCCAAGAGACCCAGTACTTC.

The chain is built from TRBV5-1 and TRBJ2-7; 7 nucleotides line up with TRBD2. With 3 bases clipped from V and 2 bases from J, the junction kept 5 bases outside the gene matches. The germline V gene has CDR1 SGHRS and CDR2 YFSETQ. The CDR3 has 14 residues. CDR3 protein: CASSSGLGPYEQYF. In DNA form, the CDR3 reads TGCGCCAGCAGCTCAGGACTAGGCCCCTACGAGCAGTACTTC.

CDR3 DNA: TGTGCCTGGACTGGACAGGAGTCCTCCTACGAGCAGTACTTC. It yields the protein CAWTGQESSYEQYF. The chain has TRBV30 and TRBJ2-7, with TRBD1 matching 7 bases. V shed 4 bases and J 0 bases; nucleotides not matched to a gene: 6. The length of the CDR3 is 14 residues. Germline V gene sequence: CDR1 GTSNPN, CDR2 SVGIG (reference sequence).

The chain couples TRBV6-5 to TRBJ2-5; TRBD2 is a possible D gene (5 bases). V was trimmed by 6 bases and J by 7 bases, leaving 21 bases between them. The CDR3 is 15 residues long. The germline V gene has CDR1 MNHEY and CDR2 SVGAGI. DNA for the CDR3: TGTGCCAGCAGATTGGACCAGCGGTTCCTGGGGACCCAGTACTTC. Translated: CASRLDQRFLGTQYF.

This clone was counted a single time. This chain uses TRBV10-3 with TRBJ1-5; the D gene is possibly TRBD1 (6 bases). Trimming pared 8 bases from V and 5 bases from J, leaving 10 bases between. The CDR3 length is 12 residues. Germline CDR1 ENHRY, CDR2 SYGVKD. The CDR3 coding sequence is TGTGCCATCGGGGACATCGATCAGCCCCAGCATTTT. Protein: CAIGDIDQPQHF.

This chain connects TRBV30 to TRBJ2-7, with 9 nucleotides matching TRBD2. Germline lookup yields CDR1 GTSNPN and CDR2 SVGIG (reference sequence). CDR3 length: 14 residues. V was pared by 8 bases and J by 0 bases, with 8 bases of the junction left unmatched. CDR3 in DNA: TGTGCCGTTAGGGCGGGAGGGCTCTCCTACGAGCAGTACTTC. It specifies CAVRAGGLSYEQYF.

The DNA for the CDR3 is TGCGCCAGCAGCCAAGATGCCCCCGGGTTCAACAATGAGCAGTTCTTC. As protein: CASSQDAPGFNNEQFF. The chain combines TRBV4-1 with TRBJ2-1; D remains unclear. This CDR3 is 16 amino acids long. V was shortened by 0 bases and J by 5 bases, with 14 bases between the two germline ends. From germline, CDR1 is MGHRA and CDR2 YSYEKL.